The 26 T cell receptor beta chains given below trace back to one sample, sequenced in a study of blood T cell repertoires in COVID-19. The protocol was immunoSEQ multiplex PCR, while the TCRdb copy is restricted to in-frame clones and leaves out a portion. The sample yields around 470,000 clones, roughly 87% seen once. What was sequenced was PBMCs or T cells enriched from blood (not recorded which). Source of these receptors: a man aged 18-30 years who had recovered from COVID-19.

The V and J genes are TRBV24-1 and TRBJ1-5; no reliable D call. Germline lookup yields CDR1 KGHDR and CDR2 SFDVKD. The ends were cut back, 4 bases at V and 0 bases at J, with 9 bases in the middle. This CDR3 has 15 amino acids. CDR3: CATSDSKYSNQPQHF. CDR3 bases: TGTGCCACCAGTGACAGTAAGTATAGCAATCAGCCCCAGCATTTT.

This chain connects TRBV11-2 to TRBJ2-5; TRBD1 matches 7 bases. The germline V gene encodes CDR1 SGHAT and CDR2 FQNNGV. The V and J ends lost 3 bases and 7 bases, in that order; junction bases with no gene match: 11. The CDR3 extends over 15 amino acids. CDR3 nucleotide sequence: TGTGCCAGCAGCTTGACAGGGTCTCTGAGTGGGACCCAGTACTTC. Protein: CASSLTGSLSGTQYF.

The chain couples TRBV5-1 to TRBJ2-2; 9 bases are shared with TRBD1. The CDR3 extends over 15 amino acids. The J segment lost 3 bases and the V segment lost 4 bases, leaving 4 bases of the junction unmatched. Germline lookup yields CDR1 SGHRS and CDR2 YFSETQ. The CDR3 loop is CASSRTGEDTGELFF. The CDR3 DNA sequence: TGCGCCAGCAGCCGGACAGGGGAAGACACCGGGGAGCTGTTTTTT.

The rearrangement links TRBV5-4 to TRBJ2-5; TRBD2 matches 11 bases. The germline gives CDR1 SGHNT, CDR2 YYREEE (reference sequence). After removal of 0 bases from V and 5 bases from J, the junction contained 6 bases not matched to a gene. The CDR3 is made up of 16 amino acids. The CDR3 loop is CASSLGSGRARETQYF. For the CDR3, the DNA is TGTGCCAGCAGCTTGGGTAGCGGGAGGGCCCGGGAGACCCAGTACTTC.

The chain has TRBV7-2 and TRBJ2-1, with 10 nucleotides matching TRBD2. The trim removed 7 bases at V and 2 bases at J, leaving 5 bases unmatched. From germline, CDR1 is SGHTA and CDR2 FQGNSA. This CDR3 region has 15 residues. The chain's CDR3 is CASKQREGPYNEQFF. In DNA, the CDR3 is TGTGCCAGCAAACAGCGGGAGGGTCCCTACAATGAGCAGTTCTTC.

This rearrangement joins TRBV24-1 to TRBJ1-2; the D is unclear. The CDR3 contains 14 residues. Germline-derived CDR1 and CDR2 are KGHDR and SFDVKD. The V gene lost 3 bases and the J gene lost 6 bases, with 13 bases spanning the gap. The CDR3 DNA follows: TGTGCCACCAGTGATCTCGCCGCCGGGAATGGCTACACCTTC. This codes for CATSDLAAGNGYTF.

J is TRBJ1-5 and V is TRBV27; 9 bases match TRBD1. V lost 3 bases and J lost 1; bases outside the gene matches: 4. CDR3 length equals 16 residues. Germline CDR1 MNHEY, CDR2 SMNVEV (reference sequence). CDR3 sequence reads: CASSLGQGLSNQPQHF. DNA of the CDR3: TGTGCCAGCAGTTTGGGACAGGGACTGAGCAATCAGCCCCAGCATTTT.

This clone has just one count. The chain couples TRBV5-6 to TRBJ1-2, with D possibly TRBD1 on 6 matching bases. Germline V CDR1 and CDR2: SGHDT, YYEEEE. V was trimmed by 3 bases and J by 2 bases, leaving 11 bases between them. The CDR3 consists of 14 residues. Here the CDR3 reads CASSSADRNYGYTF. The CDR3 nucleotides read TGTGCCAGCAGCTCAGCCGACAGGAACTATGGCTACACCTTC. Filled out from reference TRBV5-6 and TRBJ1-2, the complete variable domain reads DAGVTQSPTHLIKTRGQQVTLRCSPKSGHDTVSWYQQALGQGPQFIFQYYEEEERQRGNFPDRFSGHQFPNYSSELNVNALLLGDSALYLCASSSADRNYGYTFGSGTRLTVV.

V gene TRBV2 combines with J gene TRBJ1-2; TRBD1 is a possible D gene (5 bases). CDR1 SNHLY and CDR2 FYNNEI come from the germline V gene. The length of the CDR3 is 14 residues. Trimming left V 0 bases short and J 5 bases short, with 10 bases between. Here the CDR3 reads CASSEAPTEYGYTF. The CDR3 DNA follows: TGTGCCAGCAGTGAAGCTCCGACAGAATATGGCTACACCTTC.

The V and J genes are TRBV4-1 and TRBJ2-2; 10 bases map to TRBD2. CDR1 and CDR2 (germline): MGHRA, YSYEKL. The V segment lost 2 bases and the J segment 7 bases; nucleotides outside the gene matches: 13. The CDR3 runs to 18 residues. CDR3 in DNA: TGCGCCAGCAGCCAACCAGCCCGACTAGCGGGCAGGGTCGGGGAGCTGTTTTTT. It is translated as CASSQPARLAGRVGELFF.

The chain recombines TRBV6-4 with TRBJ1-1; 7 bases map to TRBD1. Germline V gene sequence: CDR1 MRHNA, CDR2 SNTAGT. The trim removed 6 bases at V and 1 base at J, leaving 5 bases unmatched. The CDR3 consists of 14 residues. This CDR3 is CASRSRQGNTEAFF. As DNA, the CDR3 is TGTGCCAGCAGATCCCGACAGGGGAACACTGAAGCTTTCTTT.

The CDR3 DNA reads TGTGCCAGTACCCGGGGGGACCAGCCCCAGCATTTT. This translates into CASTRGDQPQHF. V gene TRBV19 combines with J gene TRBJ1-5; tentatively, D is TRBD1 (5 bases). Germline loops: CDR1 LNHDA, CDR2 SQIVND (reference sequence). V lost 7 bases and J lost 7, with 11 bases in between. This CDR3 spans 12 amino acids.

J is TRBJ1-3 and V is TRBV9; 9 bases match TRBD1. The CDR3 is made up of 16 amino acids. Per the germline V gene, CDR1 is SGDLS and CDR2 is YYNGEE. Germline trimming cut 4 bases from V and 3 bases from J; bases unmatched to any gene: 8. CDR3 bases: TGTGCCAGCAGCAAAGAGACAGGGGGACGTGGAAACACCATATATTTT. Encoded protein: CASSKETGGRGNTIYF.

This chain connects TRBV2 to TRBJ1-5; tentative D call: TRBD1 (5 bases). The V gene lost 4 bases and the J gene lost 5 bases, with 9 bases spanning the gap. In germline, CDR1 is SNHLY, CDR2 FYNNEI. The CDR3 spans 13 residues. As DNA, the CDR3 is TGTGCCAGCAGTGCAACAGGTTATCAGCCCCAGCATTTT. Residues: CASSATGYQPQHF.

The rearrangement links TRBV27 to TRBJ2-3; D may be TRBD2 (5 bases). The CDR3 runs 18 residues. With 0 bases removed from V and 6 bases from J, the gap between germline ends came to 22 bases. Germline values: CDR1 MNHEY, CDR2 SMNVEV (reference sequence). For the CDR3, the DNA is TGTGCCAGCAGTTTATCCGGAGTAGCACAAAATAGGAGGGATACGCAGTATTTT. Protein sequence: CASSLSGVAQNRRDTQYF.

V and J are TRBV19 and TRBJ1-5; D call uncertain. The CDR3 consists of 17 residues. V was clipped by 2 bases and J by 3 bases, with 17 bases between them. The V gene's germline CDR1 is LNHDA and CDR2 SQIVND (reference sequence). CDR3 nucleotide sequence: TGTGCCAGTAGTATAATGGGCAGGCGTTACCTCAATCAGCCCCAGCATTTT. Translation gives CASSIMGRRYLNQPQHF. The complete variable domain, with remaining parts taken from reference TRBV19 and TRBJ1-5, reads DGGITQSPKYLFRKEGQNVTLSCEQNLNHDAMYWYRQDPGQGLRLIYYSQIVNDFQKGDIAEGYSVSREKKESFPLTVTSAQKNPTAFYLCASSIMGRRYLNQPQHFGDGTRLSIL.

The chain carries TRBV7-9 and TRBJ1-1; no definite D call. Trimming stripped 0 bases from V and 0 bases from J, with 14 bases between. Germline lookup yields CDR1 SEHNR and CDR2 FQNEAQ (reference sequence). The CDR3 extends over 17 amino acids. The CDR3 DNA follows: TGTGCCAGCAGCTTAGCGAGTAGGAGCGGAATGAACACTGAAGCTTTCTTT. Protein product: CASSLASRSGMNTEAFF.

This clone was detected once. This chain joins TRBV10-3 and TRBJ2-7; D remains ambiguous. Trimming removed 0 bases at V and 3 bases at J, with 6 bases between. Germline V gene sequence: CDR1 ENHRY, CDR2 SYGVKD. This CDR3 has 13 amino acids. The CDR3 nucleotides read TGTGCCATCAGTGAGTCGCCAGGCTACGAGCAGTACTTC. It yields the protein CAISESPGYEQYF.

The rearrangement uses TRBV27 and TRBJ2-7; 7 bases line up with TRBD2. CDR3 size: 17 residues. Germline V gives CDR1 MNHEY, CDR2 SMNVEV (reference sequence). Trimming took 6 bases from V and 0 from J; bases not matched to a gene: 14. The CDR3 sequence: CASSQLGGSGSSYEQYF. CDR3 DNA sequence: TGTGCCAGCAGCCAACTAGGCGGGAGCGGTAGCTCCTACGAGCAGTACTTC.

The chain employs TRBV28 and TRBJ1-1, with D hard to call. Germline CDR1 MDHEN, CDR2 SYDVKM. The V end lost 10 bases, the J end lost 3 bases, and 12 bases lay between the germline ends. This CDR3 is built from 12 residues. CDR3 sequence reads: CATKRRDTEAFF. The CDR3, as DNA: TGTGCCACCAAACGCCGCGACACTGAAGCTTTCTTT.

This rearrangement joins TRBV18 to TRBJ2-2; 7 bases are a match to TRBD2. CDR1 is KGHSH, CDR2 LQKENI, per germline. V was clipped by 11 bases and J by 0 bases; unmatched bases: 6. The CDR3 has 14 residues. The CDR3 bases are TGTGCCTCCTGGGCGGGAGCGAACACCGGGGAGCTGTTTTTT. This sequence encodes CASWAGANTGELFF.

The V call is TRBV29-1, the J call TRBJ1-1; tentatively, D is TRBD1 (6 bases). Germline CDR1 and CDR2: SQVTM and ANQGSEA. The CDR3 is 16 residues long. Deletions cut 4 bases from V and 1 base from J, with 19 bases between. The CDR3 DNA reads TGCAGCGTTGTAAGGGACATGAAAGGTTGGAACACTGAAGCTTTCTTT. This translates into CSVVRDMKGWNTEAFF.

The genes are TRBV27 and TRBJ1-5; D may be TRBD1 (6 bases). V was shortened by 6 bases and J by 3 bases, with 15 bases between the two germline ends. The germline gives CDR1 MNHEY, CDR2 SMNVEV (reference sequence). The CDR3 spans 15 residues. CDR3 coding DNA: TGTGCCAGCAGCTCAGGACAGAGTAACAATCAGCCCCAGCATTTT. Protein product: CASSSGQSNNQPQHF.

The J gene is TRBJ2-5, the V gene TRBV5-1; D remains unclear. The CDR3 totals 13 residues. Germline CDR1 reads SGHRS; CDR2 reads YFSETQ. Trimming cost V 0 bases and J 2 bases, with 5 bases left between them. In DNA, the CDR3 is TGCGCCAGCAGCTTGGGCGCTCAAGAGACCCAGTACTTC. This encodes CASSLGAQETQYF.

V usage is TRBV19 and J usage is TRBJ1-1; D not resolved. V was shortened by 7 bases and J by 1 base, with 7 bases between the two germline ends. The length of the CDR3 is 12 residues. Germline values: CDR1 LNHDA, CDR2 SQIVND (reference sequence). The DNA for the CDR3 is TGTGCCAGTAAGCAGGCGAACACTGAAGCTTTCTTT. Protein: CASKQANTEAFF. Complete variable domain (other parts from reference TRBV19 and TRBJ1-1): DGGITQSPKYLFRKEGQNVTLSCEQNLNHDAMYWYRQDPGQGLRLIYYSQIVNDFQKGDIAEGYSVSREKKESFPLTVTSAQKNPTAFYLCASKQANTEAFFGQGTRLTVV.

The J gene is TRBJ2-1, the V gene TRBV11-2; a possible D gene is TRBD2 (5 bases). V lost 2 bases, J lost 2 bases, and 13 bases lay in between. CDR1 is SGHAT and CDR2 is FQNNGV in the germline V gene. The CDR3 consists of 16 residues. The CDR3 reads CASSLLEGAAYNEQFF. The CDR3 nucleotides read TGTGCCAGCAGCTTATTAGAGGGAGCTGCCTACAATGAGCAGTTCTTC.